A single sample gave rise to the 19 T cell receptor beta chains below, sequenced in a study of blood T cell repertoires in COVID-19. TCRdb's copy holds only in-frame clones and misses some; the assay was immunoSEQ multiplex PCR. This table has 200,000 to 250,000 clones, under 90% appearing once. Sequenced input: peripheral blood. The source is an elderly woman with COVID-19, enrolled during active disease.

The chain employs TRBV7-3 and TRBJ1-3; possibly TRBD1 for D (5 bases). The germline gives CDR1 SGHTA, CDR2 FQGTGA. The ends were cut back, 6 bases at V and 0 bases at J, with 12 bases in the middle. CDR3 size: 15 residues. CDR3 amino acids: CASSPGSHSGNTIYF. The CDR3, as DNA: TGTGCCAGCAGTCCAGGGTCGCACTCTGGAAACACCATATATTTT.

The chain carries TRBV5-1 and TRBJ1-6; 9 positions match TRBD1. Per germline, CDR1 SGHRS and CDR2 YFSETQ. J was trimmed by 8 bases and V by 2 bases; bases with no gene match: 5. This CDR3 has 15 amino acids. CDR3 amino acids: CASSFTGGWDSPLHF. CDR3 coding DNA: TGCGCCAGCAGCTTTACAGGGGGCTGGGATTCACCCCTCCACTTT.

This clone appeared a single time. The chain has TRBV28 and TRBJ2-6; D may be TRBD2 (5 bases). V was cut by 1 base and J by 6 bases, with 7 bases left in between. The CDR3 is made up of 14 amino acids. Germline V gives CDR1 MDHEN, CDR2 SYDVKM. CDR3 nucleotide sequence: TGTGCCAGCAGTTTATCCGGGGTGGCCAACGTCCTGACTTTC. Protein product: CASSLSGVANVLTF.

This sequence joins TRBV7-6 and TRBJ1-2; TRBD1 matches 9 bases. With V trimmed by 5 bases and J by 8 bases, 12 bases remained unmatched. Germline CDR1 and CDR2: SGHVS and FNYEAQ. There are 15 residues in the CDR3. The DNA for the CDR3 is TGTGCCAGCAGCCGAACAGGGGGCGCGAATTACGGCTACACCTTC. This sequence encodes CASSRTGGANYGYTF.

The DNA of the CDR3 is TGTGCCAGCAATAACAGGGCCAGGGCTTTCTTT. Translation: CASNNRARAFF. This sequence joins TRBV12-3 or TRBV12-4 and TRBJ1-1, with D possibly being TRBD1 (6 bases). The CDR3 consists of 11 residues. V was cut by 7 bases and J by 11 bases, with 14 bases left in between.

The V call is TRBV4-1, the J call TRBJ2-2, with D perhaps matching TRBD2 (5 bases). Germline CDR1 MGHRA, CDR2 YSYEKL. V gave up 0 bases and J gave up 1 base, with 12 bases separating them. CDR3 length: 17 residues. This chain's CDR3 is CASSQDVGRMNTGELFF. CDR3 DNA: TGCGCCAGCAGCCAAGATGTAGGGAGAATGAACACCGGGGAGCTGTTTTTT.

The CDR3 loop is CASSQAATGFYGYTF. The DNA for the CDR3 is TGTGCCAGCAGCCAGGCAGCTACAGGGTTCTATGGCTACACCTTC. The chain combines TRBV6-5 with TRBJ1-2; D possibly corresponds to TRBD1 (6 bases). The germline V gene encodes CDR1 MNHEY and CDR2 SVGAGI. Trimming stripped 6 bases from V and 4 bases from J, with 18 bases between. The CDR3 runs to 15 residues.

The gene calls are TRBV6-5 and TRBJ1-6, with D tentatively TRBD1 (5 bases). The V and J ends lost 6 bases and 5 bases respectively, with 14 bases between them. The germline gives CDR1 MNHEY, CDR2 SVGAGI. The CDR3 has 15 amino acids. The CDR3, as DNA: TGTGCCAGCAGGAGGAGGGGCCCGAATAATTCACCCCTCCACTTT. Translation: CASRRRGPNNSPLHF.

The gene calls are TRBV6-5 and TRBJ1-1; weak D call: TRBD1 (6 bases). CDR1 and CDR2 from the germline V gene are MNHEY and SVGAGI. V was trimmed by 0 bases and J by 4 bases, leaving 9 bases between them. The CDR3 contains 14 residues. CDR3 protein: CASSYSIRGTEAFF. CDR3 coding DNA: TGTGCCAGCAGTTACTCGATCAGGGGCACTGAAGCTTTCTTT.

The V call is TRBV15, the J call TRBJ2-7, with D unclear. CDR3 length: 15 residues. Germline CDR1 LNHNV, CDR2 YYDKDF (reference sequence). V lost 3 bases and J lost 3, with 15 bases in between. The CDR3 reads CATSSDRGASYEQYF. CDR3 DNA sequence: TGTGCCACCAGCAGTGACCGTGGCGCTAGCTACGAGCAGTACTTC.

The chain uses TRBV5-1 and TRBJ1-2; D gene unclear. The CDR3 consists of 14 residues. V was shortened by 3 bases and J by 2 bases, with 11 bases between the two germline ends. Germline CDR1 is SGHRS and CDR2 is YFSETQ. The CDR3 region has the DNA TGCGCCAGCAGCTACCTCGACACAAACTATGGCTACACCTTC. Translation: CASSYLDTNYGYTF. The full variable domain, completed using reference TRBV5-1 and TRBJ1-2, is KAGVTQTPRYLIKTRGQQVTLSCSPISGHRSVSWYQQTPGQGLQFLFEYFSETQRNKGNFPGRFSGRQFSNSRSEMNVSTLELGDSALYLCASSYLDTNYGYTFGSGTRLTVV.

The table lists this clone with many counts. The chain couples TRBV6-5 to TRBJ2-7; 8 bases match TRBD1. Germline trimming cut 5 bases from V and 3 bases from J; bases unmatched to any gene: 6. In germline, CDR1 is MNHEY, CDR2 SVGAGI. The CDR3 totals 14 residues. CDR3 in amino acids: CASSPYTGGYEQYF. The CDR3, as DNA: TGTGCCAGCAGTCCATACACAGGGGGCTACGAGCAGTACTTC.

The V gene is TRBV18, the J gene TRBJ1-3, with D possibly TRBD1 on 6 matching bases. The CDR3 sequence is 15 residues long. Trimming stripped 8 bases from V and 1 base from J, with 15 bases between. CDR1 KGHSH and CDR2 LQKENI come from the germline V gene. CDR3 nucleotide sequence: TGTGCCAGCCACGGACAGAAACTATCTGGAAACACCATATATTTT. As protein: CASHGQKLSGNTIYF. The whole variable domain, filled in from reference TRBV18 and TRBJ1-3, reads NAGVMQNPRHLVRRRGQEARLRCSPMKGHSHVYWYRQLPEEGLKFMVYLQKENIIDESGMPKERFSAEFPKEGPSILRIQQVVRGDSAAYFCASHGQKLSGNTIYFGEGSWLTVV.

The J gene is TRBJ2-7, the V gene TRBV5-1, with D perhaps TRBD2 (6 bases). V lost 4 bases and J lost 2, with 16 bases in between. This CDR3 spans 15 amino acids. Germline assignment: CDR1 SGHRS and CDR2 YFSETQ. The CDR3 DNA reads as TGCGCCAGCAGCCCGACGCGGGAACCCCCCTACGAGCAGTACTTC. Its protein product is CASSPTREPPYEQYF.

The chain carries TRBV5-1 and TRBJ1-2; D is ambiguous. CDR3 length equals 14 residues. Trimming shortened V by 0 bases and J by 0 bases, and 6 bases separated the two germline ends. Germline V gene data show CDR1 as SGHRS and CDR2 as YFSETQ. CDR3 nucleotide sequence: TGCGCCAGCAGCTTGGAACAGACTAACTATGGCTACACCTTC. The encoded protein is CASSLEQTNYGYTF.

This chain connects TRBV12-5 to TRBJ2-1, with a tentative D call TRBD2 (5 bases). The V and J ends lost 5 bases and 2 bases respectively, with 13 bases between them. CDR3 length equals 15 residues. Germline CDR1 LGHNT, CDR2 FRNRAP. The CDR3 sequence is CASGNEAVTYNEQFF. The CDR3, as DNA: TGTGCTAGTGGTAACGAAGCGGTTACCTACAATGAGCAGTTCTTC.

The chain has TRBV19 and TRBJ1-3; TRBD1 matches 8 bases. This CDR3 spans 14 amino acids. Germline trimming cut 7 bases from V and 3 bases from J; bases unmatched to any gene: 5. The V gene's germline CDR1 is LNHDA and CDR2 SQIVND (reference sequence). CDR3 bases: TGTGCCAGTACCGGGACAGGAGGTGGAAACACCATATATTTT. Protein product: CASTGTGGGNTIYF.

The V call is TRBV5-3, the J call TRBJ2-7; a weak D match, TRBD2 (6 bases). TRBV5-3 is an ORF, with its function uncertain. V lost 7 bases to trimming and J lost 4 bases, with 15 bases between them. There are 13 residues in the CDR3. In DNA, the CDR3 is TGTGCCAGATTTATGCGGGACGAATACGAGCAGTACTTC. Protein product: CARFMRDEYEQYF.

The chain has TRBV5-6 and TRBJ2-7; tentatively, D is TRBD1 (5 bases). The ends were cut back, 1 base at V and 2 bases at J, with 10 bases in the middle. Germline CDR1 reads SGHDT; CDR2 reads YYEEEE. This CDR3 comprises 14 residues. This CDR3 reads CASSLRGTAYEQYF. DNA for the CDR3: TGTGCCAGCAGCTTGAGGGGAACCGCCTACGAGCAGTACTTC.